The 13 T cell receptor beta chains in this list originate from one sample, sequenced in a study of blood T cells in healthy people across ages (dated by TCRdb to 2015 to 2017). The library was produced with 5' RACE. The data were produced on an Illumina HiSeq 2500. The second PCR ran for about 6 to 11 cycles and used a J-beta primer mix along with a sample-barcoded 5' primer. Using fastp at Q25 and MiXCR, TCRdb reprocessed the public reads and kept productive beta chains. Identical CDR3 proteins give one entry, which carries the most common genes and DNA. The sample table contains about 1.6 million distinct CDR3 sequences; only one count was recorded for around 35% of them. The ten biggest clones cover around 11% of the sample. The sequenced material came from blood. These receptors were collected from a woman aged 25 to 45 in good health.

This clonotype was seen a few times. V is TRBV28 and J is TRBJ2-3; D call uncertain. The V gene's germline CDR1 is MDHEN and CDR2 SYDVKM. The CDR3 totals 16 residues. Between the trimmed V and J ends, which lost 5 bases and 4 bases, there was a span of 19 bases. Written as DNA, the CDR3 is TGTGCCAGCAGTAAACTCGTGACCCATCAATCAGATACGCAGTATTTT. Protein: CASSKLVTHQSDTQYF.

Only a few counts were recorded for this clonotype. The chain employs TRBV7-9 and TRBJ1-1; D is unclear. Trimming took 5 bases from V and 1 from J, leaving 14 bases between them. This CDR3 is built from 15 residues. The germline gives CDR1 SEHNR, CDR2 FQNEAQ (reference sequence). The CDR3 region is CASSPPVGQNTEAFF. CDR3 bases: TGTGCCAGCAGCCCCCCGGTGGGTCAGAACACTGAAGCTTTCTTT. Together with reference TRBV7-9 and TRBJ1-1, the CDR3 gives the full variable domain: DTGVSQNPRHKITKRGQNVTFRCDPISEHNRLYWYRQTLGQGPEFLTYFQNEAQLEKSRLLSDRFSAERPKGSFSTLEIQRTEQGDSAMYLCASSPPVGQNTEAFFGQGTRLTVV.

The V gene is TRBV12-5, the J gene TRBJ2-1; TRBD1 aligns across 9 bases. This CDR3 contains 15 residues. After removal of 5 bases from V and 7 bases from J, the junction contained 9 bases not matched to a gene. Germline CDR1 reads LGHNT; CDR2 reads FRNRAP. The CDR3 spells CASGGGQGTANEQFF. As DNA, the CDR3 is TGTGCTAGTGGTGGAGGACAGGGGACGGCGAATGAGCAGTTCTTC. The whole variable domain, filled in from reference TRBV12-5 and TRBJ2-1, reads DARVTQTPRHKVTEMGQEVTMRCQPILGHNTVFWYRQTMMQGLELLAYFRNRAPLDDSGMPKDRFSAEMPDATLATLKIQPSEPRDSAVYFCASGGGQGTANEQFFGPGTRLTVL.

The chain links TRBV28 to TRBJ2-5, with 11 bases that match TRBD2. Looked up from germline, CDR1 is MDHEN and CDR2 is SYDVKM. This CDR3 is built from 17 residues. The V and J ends lost 7 bases and 3 bases, in that order; junction bases with no gene match: 13. Written as DNA, the CDR3 is TGTGCCAGCACCTCACCCACGGCGGGACTAGCGGAAGAGACCCAGTACTTC. Protein sequence: CASTSPTAGLAEETQYF.

The sample holds a few counts of this clonotype. A read error may account for a junction end that differs from germline. J is TRBJ2-3 and V is TRBV20-1; 9 bases agree with TRBD2. Per germline, CDR1 DFQATT and CDR2 SNEGSKA (reference sequence). CDR3 size: 13 residues. Here the CDR3 DNA reads TGCAGTGCTAGGACTAGCGGTACAGATGCGCAGTATTTT. Its protein is CSARTSGTDAQYF.

This clonotype was picked up a small number of times. The rearrangement uses TRBV13 and TRBJ2-3, with 8 bases aligning to TRBD1. The J segment lost 3 bases and the V segment lost 0 bases, leaving 8 bases of the junction unmatched. The V gene's germline CDR1 is PRHDT and CDR2 FYEKMQ (reference sequence). CDR3 length equals 17 residues. CDR3 DNA: TGTGCCAGCAGCTTAGGCCTTCGGACAGGGAAGACAGATACGCAGTATTTT. As protein: CASSLGLRTGKTDTQYF.

The chain carries TRBV30 and TRBJ1-2; unclear D gene. Between the trimmed V and J ends, which lost 5 bases and 5 bases, there was a span of 15 bases. Germline CDR1 is GTSNPN and CDR2 is SVGIG (reference sequence). This CDR3 has 13 amino acids. CDR3 sequence: CAWQEHFPYGYTF. The CDR3 DNA follows: TGTGCCTGGCAGGAACACTTTCCGTATGGCTACACCTTC.

This clonotype was detected a few times. The chain carries TRBV27 and TRBJ2-1; D may be TRBD2 (6 bases). Germline CDR1 is MNHEY and CDR2 is SMNVEV (reference sequence). There are 15 residues in the CDR3. V shed 6 bases and J shed 4 bases, with 16 bases lying between them. CDR3 residues: CASRARRGIYNEQFF. Written as DNA, the CDR3 is TGTGCCAGCAGAGCCAGGAGGGGAATATACAATGAGCAGTTCTTC.

This clonotype was seen only a few times. This chain links TRBV6-6 with TRBJ1-1, with 8 bases matching TRBD1. The CDR3 extends over 13 amino acids. The V segment lost 7 bases and the J segment 1 base; nucleotides outside the gene matches: 2. Germline V gene sequence: CDR1 MNHNY, CDR2 SVGAGI (reference sequence). This CDR3 reads CASKGQENTEAFF. CDR3 in DNA: TGTGCCAGCAAGGGACAGGAGAACACTGAAGCTTTCTTT.

This chain connects TRBV7-9 to TRBJ2-7, with a weak D call TRBD1 (6 bases). This CDR3 region has 13 residues. CDR1 and CDR2 from the germline V gene are SEHNR and FQNEAQ (reference sequence). Trimming shortened V by 7 bases and J by 3 bases, and 13 bases separated the two germline ends. The CDR3 protein is CASNPTGFYEQYF. Here the CDR3 DNA reads TGTGCCAGCAACCCCACAGGGTTCTACGAGCAGTACTTC.

This clonotype was seen only a few times. This chain connects TRBV4-1 to TRBJ2-5; TRBD1 agrees at 8 bases. Germline-derived CDR1 and CDR2 are MGHRA and YSYEKL. The CDR3 length is 15 residues. V shed 0 bases and J 4 bases; nucleotides not matched to a gene: 4. The CDR3 nucleotides read TGCGCCAGCAGCCAAGATACAGGGGGACTAGAGACCCAGTACTTC. Amino acids: CASSQDTGGLETQYF.

This clonotype was found a few times. The rearrangement joins TRBV29-1 to TRBJ2-7, with 9 bases matching TRBD1. Germline V gene lookup returns CDR1 SQVTM and CDR2 ANQGSEA. The length of the CDR3 is 14 residues. The trim removed 5 bases at V and 4 bases at J, leaving 9 bases unmatched. The CDR3 sequence: CSVRRGQGQYEQYF. CDR3 sequence (DNA): TGCAGCGTTCGTCGGGGACAGGGACAGTACGAGCAGTACTTC.

The CDR3 region is CSARDSGAGGVYNEQFF. CDR3 DNA sequence: TGCAGTGCTAGAGATTCAGGGGCGGGGGGTGTATACAATGAGCAGTTCTTC. The V gene is TRBV20-1, the J gene TRBJ2-1; TRBD2 aligns across 8 bases. The CDR3 runs 17 residues. With 0 bases clipped from V and 4 bases from J, the junction kept 11 bases outside the gene matches. CDR1 and CDR2 (germline): DFQATT, SNEGSKA (reference sequence).